The entry below describes one TCR beta chain. These data belong to a study of blood T cell repertoires in COVID-19. Overall study context: COVID-19 samples collected from the United States, Italy and Spain covered acute and convalescent phases. In each case, the material was cDNA or gDNA derived from T cells, B-cell-depleted T cells, or PBMCs.

Study processing details: Reference gene primer amplification in the assay estimated nucleated cell counts. The assay was immunoSEQ multiplex PCR, and TCRdb's table has in-frame clones only and misses some. V, J and clone size derive from that table, while D and trimming were established from the DNA sequence. Among roughly 200,000 clones listed, 70% to 90% were seen once. The CDR3 is made up of 13 amino acids. Germline CDR1 reads SGHVS; CDR2 reads FQNEAQ. V was clipped by 1 base and J by 5 bases, with 5 bases between them. Material: peripheral blood. This clonotype was obtained from a man in his sixties with active or convalescent COVID-19. The chain uses TRBV7-8 and TRBJ2-2, with D unresolved. CDR3 region: CASSLERTGELFF. DNA of the CDR3: TGTGCCAGCAGCTTAGAGAGGACCGGGGAGCTGTTTTTT.